The rows below give T cell receptor beta chains drawn from one sample of a study of Ad26.COV2.S vaccination and SARS-CoV-2 variants. Libraries were prepared by immunoSEQ multiplex PCR; TCRdb keeps only in-frame clonotypes and omits some of them. The data hold around 370,000 clones, with about 85% observed a single time. The sample here was peripheral blood, taken in a trial of Ad26.COV2.S vaccine versus placebo. Receptors were obtained from a person between 18 and 65 years old who received the Ad26.COV2.S COVID-19 vaccine or a placebo. Both conserved end residues are part of each CDR3. A D gene is named only where the DNA matches it firmly. Not every row has a clone size; where given, it reads once, few, many or a size class.

CDR3aa: CASSLAVGSNTEAFF
CDR3nt: TGCGCCAGCAGCTTGGCCGTAGGCTCGAACACTGAAGCTTTCTTT
abundance: NA
j_gene: TRBJ1-1
v_gene: TRBV5-1
d_gene: NA

CDR3aa: CASSLSTGSGNTIYF
CDR3nt: TGTGCCAGCAGTTTATCGACAGGGTCTGGAAACACCATATATTTT
abundance: NA
j_gene: TRBJ1-3
v_gene: TRBV27
d_gene: TRBD1

CDR3aa: CASSELAGTSGAYEQYF
CDR3nt: TGTGCCAGCAGCGAATTAGCGGGGACTAGCGGTGCCTACGAGCAGTACTTC
abundance: NA
j_gene: TRBJ2-7
v_gene: TRBV7-9
d_gene: TRBD2

CDR3aa: CASGQGSTF
CDR3nt: TGTGCCAGCGGACAGGGATCCACCTTC
abundance: NA
j_gene: TRBJ1-2
v_gene: TRBV2
d_gene: TRBD1

CDR3aa: CASSSIRSSRGNEQFF
CDR3nt: TGTGCCAGCAGTAGTATAAGAAGCAGCCGGGGGAATGAGCAGTTCTTC
abundance: NA
j_gene: TRBJ2-1
v_gene: TRBV25-1
d_gene: NA

CDR3aa: CASSSSRGIGPQHF
CDR3nt: TGTGCCAGCAGTTCGTCACGGGGGATTGGACCCCAGCATTTT
abundance: NA
j_gene: TRBJ1-5
v_gene: TRBV27
d_gene: NA

CDR3aa: CASSGPQGARNQPQHF
CDR3nt: TGCGCCAGCAGTGGGCCACAGGGGGCCCGCAATCAGCCCCAGCATTTT
abundance: NA
j_gene: TRBJ1-5
v_gene: TRBV10-1
d_gene: TRBD1

CDR3aa: CASSQGRGGYGYTF
CDR3nt: TGCGCCAGCAGTCAGGGGAGGGGCGGGTATGGCTACACCTTC
abundance: NA
j_gene: TRBJ1-2
v_gene: TRBV10-2
d_gene: NA

CDR3aa: CASSQFTDTQYF
CDR3nt: TGTGCCAGCAGCCAATTCACAGATACGCAGTATTTT
abundance: NA
j_gene: TRBJ2-3
v_gene: TRBV3-1/TRBV3-2
d_gene: NA

CDR3aa: CASSSGLRESQFF
CDR3nt: TGTGCCAGCAGCTCAGGACTAAGGGAATCGCAGTTCTTC
abundance: NA
j_gene: TRBJ2-1
v_gene: TRBV7-2
d_gene: NA

CDR3aa: CASSFSAGSNLGLYEQYF
CDR3nt: TGTGCCAGCAGTTTTTCAGCGGGATCAAACCTCGGGCTTTACGAGCAGTACTTC
abundance: NA
j_gene: TRBJ2-7
v_gene: TRBV27
d_gene: TRBD2

CDR3aa: CASSPLTGGNEQFF
CDR3nt: TGTGCCAGCAGCCCCCTGACGGGGGGGAATGAGCAGTTCTTC
abundance: NA
j_gene: TRBJ2-1
v_gene: TRBV11-2
d_gene: TRBD2

CDR3aa: CATSRDIGEWNEQFF
CDR3nt: TGTGCCACCAGCAGAGATATTGGGGAATGGAATGAGCAGTTCTTC
abundance: once
j_gene: TRBJ2-1
v_gene: TRBV15
d_gene: NA

CDR3aa: CASSLDGFNYGYTF
CDR3nt: TGTGCCAGCAGCTTAGACGGGTTTAACTATGGCTACACCTTC
abundance: NA
j_gene: TRBJ1-2
v_gene: TRBV7-9
d_gene: NA

CDR3aa: CASSLPLESDPYEQYF
CDR3nt: TGCGCCAGCAGCTTGCCCCTAGAGTCAGATCCTTACGAGCAGTACTTC
abundance: NA
j_gene: TRBJ2-7
v_gene: TRBV5-1
d_gene: NA